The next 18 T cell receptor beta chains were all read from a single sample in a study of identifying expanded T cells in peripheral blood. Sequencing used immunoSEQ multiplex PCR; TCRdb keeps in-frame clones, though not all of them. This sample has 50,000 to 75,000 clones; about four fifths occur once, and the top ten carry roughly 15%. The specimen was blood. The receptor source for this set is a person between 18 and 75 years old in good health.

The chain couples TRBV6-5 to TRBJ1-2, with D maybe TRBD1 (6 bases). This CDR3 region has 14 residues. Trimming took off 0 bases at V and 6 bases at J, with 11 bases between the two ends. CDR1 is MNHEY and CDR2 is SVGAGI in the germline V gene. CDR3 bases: TGTGCCAGCAGTTACTCGGGGGCAGGGGATGGCTACACCTTC. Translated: CASSYSGAGDGYTF.

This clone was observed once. The CDR3 DNA reads as TGTGCCAGCAGTGCCCGGGACAGAATGCACGTC. Translated, it gives CASSARDRMHV. The chain combines TRBV2 with TRBJ2-7; the match to TRBD1 covers 7 bases. The CDR3 loop spans 11 amino acids. CDR1 and CDR2 (germline): SNHLY, FYNNEI.

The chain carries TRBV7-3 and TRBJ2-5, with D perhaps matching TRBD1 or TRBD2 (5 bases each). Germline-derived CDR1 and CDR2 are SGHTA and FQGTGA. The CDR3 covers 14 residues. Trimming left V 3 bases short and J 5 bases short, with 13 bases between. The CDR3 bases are TGTGCCAGCAGCTTTTTTGGGGACGGGGAGACCCAGTACTTC. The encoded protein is CASSFFGDGETQYF.

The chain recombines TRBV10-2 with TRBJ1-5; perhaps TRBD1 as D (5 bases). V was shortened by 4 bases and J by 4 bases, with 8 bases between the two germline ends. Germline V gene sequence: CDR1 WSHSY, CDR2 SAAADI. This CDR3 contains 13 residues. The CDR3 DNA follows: TGCGCCAGCAGTGTGGAGGGGAATCAGCCCCAGCATTTT. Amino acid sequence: CASSVEGNQPQHF.

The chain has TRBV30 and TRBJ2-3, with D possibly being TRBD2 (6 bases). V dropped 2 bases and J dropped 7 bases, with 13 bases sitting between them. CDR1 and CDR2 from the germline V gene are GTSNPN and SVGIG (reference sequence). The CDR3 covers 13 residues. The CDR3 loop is CAWSFGRGNTQYF. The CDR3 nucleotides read TGTGCCTGGAGTTTCGGGAGAGGGAATACGCAGTATTTT.

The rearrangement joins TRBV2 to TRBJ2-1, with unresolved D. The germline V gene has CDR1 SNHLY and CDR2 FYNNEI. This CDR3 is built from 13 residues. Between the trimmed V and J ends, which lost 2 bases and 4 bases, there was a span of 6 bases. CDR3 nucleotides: TGTGCCAGCAGTGAATCCCCGTACAATGAGCAGTTCTTC. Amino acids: CASSESPYNEQFF. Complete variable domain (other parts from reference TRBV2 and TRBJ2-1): EPEVTQTPSHQVTQMGQEVILRCVPISNHLYFYWYRQILGQKVEFLVSFYNNEISEKSEIFDDQFSVERPDGSNFTLKIRSTKLEDSAMYFCASSESPYNEQFFGPGTRLTVL.

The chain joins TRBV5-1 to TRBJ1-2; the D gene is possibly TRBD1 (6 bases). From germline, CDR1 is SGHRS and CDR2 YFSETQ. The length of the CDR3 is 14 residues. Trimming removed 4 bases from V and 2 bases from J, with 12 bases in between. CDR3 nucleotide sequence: TGCGCCAGCAGCCCGGACACAGGGAACTATGGCTACACCTTC. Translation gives CASSPDTGNYGYTF.

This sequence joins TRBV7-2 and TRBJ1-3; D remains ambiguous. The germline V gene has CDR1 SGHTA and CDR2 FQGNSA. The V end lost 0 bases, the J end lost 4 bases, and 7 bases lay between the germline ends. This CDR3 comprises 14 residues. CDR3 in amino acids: CASSLAVAGNTIYF. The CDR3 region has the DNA TGTGCCAGCAGCTTAGCAGTGGCGGGAAACACCATATATTTT.

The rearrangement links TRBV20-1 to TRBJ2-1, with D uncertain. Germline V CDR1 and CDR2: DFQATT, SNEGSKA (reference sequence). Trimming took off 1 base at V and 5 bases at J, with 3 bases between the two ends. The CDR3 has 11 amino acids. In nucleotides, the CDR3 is TGCAGTGCTAGAGCCAACAATGAGCAGTTCTTC. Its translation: CSARANNEQFF.

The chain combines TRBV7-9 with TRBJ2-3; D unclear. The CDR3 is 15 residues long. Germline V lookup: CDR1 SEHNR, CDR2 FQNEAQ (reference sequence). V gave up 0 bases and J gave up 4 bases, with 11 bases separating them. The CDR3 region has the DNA TGTGCCAGCAGCTTAGCTGGACCTAGAGCAGATACGCAGTATTTT. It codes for CASSLAGPRADTQYF.

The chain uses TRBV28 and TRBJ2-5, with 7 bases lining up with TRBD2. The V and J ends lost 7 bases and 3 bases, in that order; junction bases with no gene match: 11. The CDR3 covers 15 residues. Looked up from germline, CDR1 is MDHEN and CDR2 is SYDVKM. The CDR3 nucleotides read TGTGCCAGCACCACGGGGTTGGGGGGGGAAGAGACCCAGTACTTC. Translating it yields CASTTGLGGEETQYF.

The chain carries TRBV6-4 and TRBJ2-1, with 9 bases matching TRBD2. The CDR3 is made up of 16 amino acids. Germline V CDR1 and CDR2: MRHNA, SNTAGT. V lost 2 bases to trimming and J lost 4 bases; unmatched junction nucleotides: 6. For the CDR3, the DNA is TGTGCCAGCAGTGACCAGGGACTAGCTCGGTACAATGAGCAGTTCTTC. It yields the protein CASSDQGLARYNEQFF.

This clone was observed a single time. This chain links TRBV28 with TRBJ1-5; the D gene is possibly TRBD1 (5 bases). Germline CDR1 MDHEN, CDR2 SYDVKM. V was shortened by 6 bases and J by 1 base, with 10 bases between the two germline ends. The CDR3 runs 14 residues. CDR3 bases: TGTGCCAGCAGGGAGGGGCCGAGCAATCAGCCCCAGCATTTT. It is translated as CASREGPSNQPQHF.

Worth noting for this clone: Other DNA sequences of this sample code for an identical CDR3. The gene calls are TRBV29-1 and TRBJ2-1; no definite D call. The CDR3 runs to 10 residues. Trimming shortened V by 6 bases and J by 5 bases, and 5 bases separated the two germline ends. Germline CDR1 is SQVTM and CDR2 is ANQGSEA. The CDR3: CSVSNNEQFF. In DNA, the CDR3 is TGCAGCGTGAGCAACAATGAGCAGTTCTTC.

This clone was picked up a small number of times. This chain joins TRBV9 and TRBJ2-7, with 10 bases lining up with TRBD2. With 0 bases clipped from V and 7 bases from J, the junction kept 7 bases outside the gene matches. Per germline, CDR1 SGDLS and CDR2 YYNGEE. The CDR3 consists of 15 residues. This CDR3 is CASSVEAGGPWEQYF. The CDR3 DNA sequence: TGTGCCAGCAGCGTAGAAGCGGGAGGGCCCTGGGAGCAGTACTTC.

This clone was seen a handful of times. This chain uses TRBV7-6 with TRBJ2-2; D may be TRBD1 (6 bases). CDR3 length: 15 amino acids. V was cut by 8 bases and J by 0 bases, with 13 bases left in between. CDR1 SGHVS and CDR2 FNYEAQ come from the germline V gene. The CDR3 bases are TGTGCCAGCTCCCAGGGACACTCGAACACCGGGGAGCTGTTTTTT. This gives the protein CASSQGHSNTGELFF.

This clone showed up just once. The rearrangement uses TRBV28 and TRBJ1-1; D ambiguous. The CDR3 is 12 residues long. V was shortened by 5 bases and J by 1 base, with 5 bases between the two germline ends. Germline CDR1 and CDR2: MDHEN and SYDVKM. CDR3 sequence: CASSGPNTEAFF. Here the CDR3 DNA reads TGTGCCAGCAGTGGACCGAACACTGAAGCTTTCTTT.

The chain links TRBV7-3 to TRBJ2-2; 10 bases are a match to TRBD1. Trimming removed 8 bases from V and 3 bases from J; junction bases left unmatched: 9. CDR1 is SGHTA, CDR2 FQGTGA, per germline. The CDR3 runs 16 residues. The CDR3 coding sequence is TGTGCCAGCTCGAAAGTGGGACAGGGGTACACCGGGGAGCTGTTTTTT. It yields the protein CASSKVGQGYTGELFF.